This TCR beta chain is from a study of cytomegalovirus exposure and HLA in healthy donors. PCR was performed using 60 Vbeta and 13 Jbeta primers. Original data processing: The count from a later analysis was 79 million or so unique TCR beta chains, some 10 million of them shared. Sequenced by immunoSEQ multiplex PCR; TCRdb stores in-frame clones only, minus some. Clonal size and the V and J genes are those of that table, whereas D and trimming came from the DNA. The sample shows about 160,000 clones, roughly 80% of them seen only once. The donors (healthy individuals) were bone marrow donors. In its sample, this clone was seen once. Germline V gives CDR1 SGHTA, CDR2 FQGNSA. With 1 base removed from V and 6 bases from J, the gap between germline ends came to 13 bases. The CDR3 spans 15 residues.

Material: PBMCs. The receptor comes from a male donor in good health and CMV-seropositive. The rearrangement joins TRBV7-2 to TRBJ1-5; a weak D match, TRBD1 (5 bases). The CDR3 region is CASSLVLQGLQPQHF. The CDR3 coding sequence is TGTGCCAGCAGCTTAGTCCTCCAGGGCCTTCAGCCCCAGCATTTT. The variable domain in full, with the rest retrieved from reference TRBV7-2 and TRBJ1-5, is GAGVSQSPSNKVTEKGKDVELRCDPISGHTALYWYRQSLGQGLEFLIYFQGNSAPDKSGLPSDRFSAERTGGSVSTLTIQRTQQEDSAVYLCASSLVLQGLQPQHFGDGTRLSIL.